Following are 26 T cell receptor beta chains from one sample sequenced in a study of T-cell reconstitution after alpha-beta-depleted transplantation in children. This sample's TCRbeta library carried unique molecular identifier barcodes. TCRdb re-called the PCR reads with MiXCR, one entry per CDR3 protein. The sample lists 450,000 to 600,000 distinct CDR3 sequences; about a sixth were seen once. This specimen consisted of PBMCs from the stem cell graft donor, obtained from the stem cell graft. The receptor set was obtained from a human donor who donated a stem cell graft to a child with acute lymphoblastic leukemia.

This clonotype was detected a few times. V usage is TRBV7-9 and J usage is TRBJ2-7, with 8 bases lining up with TRBD1. The CDR3 consists of 15 residues. With V trimmed by 5 bases and J by 3 bases, 9 bases remained unmatched. The germline gives CDR1 SEHNR, CDR2 FQNEAQ (reference sequence). This chain's CDR3 is CASSPPGTGLYEQYF. The CDR3, as DNA: TGTGCCAGCAGCCCCCCGGGGACAGGTCTCTACGAGCAGTACTTC.

This clonotype was seen a handful of times. The genes are TRBV20-1 and TRBJ1-1; D is undetermined. The V and J ends lost 6 bases and 1 base respectively, with 12 bases between them. CDR3 length: 13 amino acids. Germline CDR1 DFQATT, CDR2 SNEGSKA (reference sequence). This CDR3 is CSATRTGNTEAFF. In DNA form, the CDR3 reads TGCAGTGCAACCAGGACGGGGAACACTGAAGCTTTCTTT.

The V call is TRBV7-9, the J call TRBJ1-1; D perhaps matches TRBD1 (6 bases). Trimming cost V 3 bases and J 7 bases, with 12 bases left between them. Germline assignment: CDR1 SEHNR and CDR2 FQNEAQ (reference sequence). The CDR3 covers 13 residues. CDR3: CASSLTGVSEAFF. The CDR3 nucleotides read TGTGCCAGCAGCTTGACAGGCGTAAGTGAAGCTTTCTTT. Full variable domain (outside the CDR3, taken from reference TRBV7-9 and TRBJ1-1): DTGVSQNPRHKITKRGQNVTFRCDPISEHNRLYWYRQTLGQGPEFLTYFQNEAQLEKSRLLSDRFSAERPKGSFSTLEIQRTEQGDSAMYLCASSLTGVSEAFFGQGTRLTVV.

This clonotype was counted a few times. This chain joins TRBV5-1 and TRBJ2-5, with 8 bases that match TRBD1. V lost 3 bases, J lost 1 base, and 11 bases stayed unmatched. Germline-derived CDR1 and CDR2 are SGHRS and YFSETQ. The CDR3 spans 17 residues. The DNA for the CDR3 is TGCGCCAGCAGCTCGGTGGGGGACAGGCGGCTCCAAGAGACCCAGTACTTC. Encoded protein: CASSSVGDRRLQETQYF.

This clonotype was detected ten times or more. The chain is built from TRBV10-3 and TRBJ2-1; 7 nucleotides agree with TRBD2. Germline V CDR1 and CDR2: ENHRY, SYGVKD. V shed 7 bases, J shed 3 bases, and the junction held 6 bases outside the gene matches. The CDR3 consists of 14 residues. For the CDR3, the DNA is TGTGCCATCATTTCAGGGACTAACTACAATGAGCAGTTCTTC. This sequence encodes CAIISGTNYNEQFF.

With respect to this clonotype: The junction differs from germline at one of its ends, possibly a read error. This rearrangement joins TRBV5-1 to TRBJ2-7; D remains ambiguous. The germline V gene encodes CDR1 SGHRS and CDR2 YFSETQ. The CDR3 contains 13 residues. As DNA, the CDR3 is TGCGCCAGCAGCTTATGGTCGACCTACAAGCAGTACTTC. Amino acids: CASSLWSTYKQYF.

The chain couples TRBV4-1 to TRBJ2-1; 10 bases are a match to TRBD2. Losses at the gene ends were 7 bases for V and 10 bases for J; bases not matched to a gene: 10. Germline V gene data show CDR1 as MGHRA and CDR2 as YSYEKL. CDR3 length: 14 amino acids. CDR3 sequence reads: CASIAGGDSGEQFF. The CDR3 bases are TGCGCCAGCATAGCGGGAGGAGATTCAGGAGAGCAGTTCTTC.

V is TRBV7-9 and J is TRBJ2-2; D possibly uses TRBD1 or TRBD2 (6 bases each). This CDR3 is built from 14 residues. CDR1 and CDR2 from the germline V gene are SEHNR and FQNEAQ (reference sequence). V was cut by 8 bases and J by 2 bases, with 12 bases left in between. CDR3 bases: TGTGCCAGCTTGCGGGACACCAACACCGGGGAGCTGTTTTTT. This codes for CASLRDTNTGELFF.

This sequence joins TRBV7-2 and TRBJ1-2; tentative D call: TRBD1 (6 bases). Between the trimmed V and J ends, which lost 5 bases and 4 bases, there was a span of 17 bases. Germline CDR1 reads SGHTA; CDR2 reads FQGNSA. CDR3 length equals 15 residues. The DNA for the CDR3 is TGTGCCAGCAGCACCTACCAACAGGGAAGCTATGGCTACACCTTC. Its protein is CASSTYQQGSYGYTF.

This rearrangement joins TRBV9 to TRBJ2-1; 7 bases agree with TRBD2. The V and J ends lost 2 bases and 6 bases, in that order; junction bases with no gene match: 8. Germline lookup yields CDR1 SGDLS and CDR2 YYNGEE. CDR3 size: 15 residues. In DNA form, the CDR3 reads TGTGCCAGCAGCGTCGGCGGGAGCTCGGGCAATGAGCAGTTCTTC. Translated, it gives CASSVGGSSGNEQFF.

This chain uses TRBV27 with TRBJ2-7; 8 bases are a match to TRBD1. This CDR3 comprises 14 residues. V lost 5 bases and J lost 4; bases outside the gene matches: 7. CDR1 and CDR2 from the germline V gene are MNHEY and SMNVEV (reference sequence). The CDR3 loop is CASSPDREWYEQYF. CDR3 DNA sequence: TGTGCCAGCAGTCCGGACAGGGAATGGTACGAGCAGTACTTC.

This clonotype showed up just a few times. The chain uses TRBV5-1 and TRBJ2-3; TRBD1 matches at 7 bases. This CDR3 is built from 16 residues. V trimming: 6 bases; J trimming: 1 base; junction bases outside the gene matches: 11. Germline V gives CDR1 SGHRS, CDR2 YFSETQ. The CDR3 spells CASKPTSGTGTDTQYF. CDR3 in DNA: TGCGCCAGCAAGCCAACCTCCGGGACAGGCACAGATACGCAGTATTTT.

This clonotype has more than one count but fewer than ten. The V gene is TRBV29-1, the J gene TRBJ1-5; 10 positions match TRBD1. CDR1 is SQVTM, CDR2 ANQGSEA, per germline. The junction had 4 bases not matched to a gene; V was cut back by 3 bases and J by 2 bases. This CDR3 region has 15 residues. CDR3 nucleotide sequence: TGCAGCGTTGATCCCGGGACAGGGGGCAATCAGCCCCAGCATTTT. It specifies CSVDPGTGGNQPQHF.

V usage is TRBV7-9 and J usage is TRBJ2-5, with 9 bases lining up with TRBD2. The CDR3 contains 16 residues. J lost 4 bases, V lost 5 bases, and 11 bases had no gene match. Per germline, CDR1 SEHNR and CDR2 FQNEAQ (reference sequence). CDR3 in amino acids: CASSERLAEVIETQYF. As DNA, the CDR3 is TGTGCCAGCAGCGAAAGACTAGCGGAGGTAATAGAGACCCAGTACTTC.

In this sample, this clonotype turned up many times. V usage is TRBV6-4 and J usage is TRBJ2-7; TRBD2 matches at 9 bases. The germline V gene encodes CDR1 MRHNA and CDR2 SNTAGT. The CDR3 length is 15 residues. The V segment lost 5 bases and the J segment 2 bases; nucleotides outside the gene matches: 7. CDR3 sequence reads: CASSPTSGIPYEQYF. CDR3 sequence (DNA): TGTGCCAGCAGTCCGACTAGCGGTATACCCTACGAGCAGTACTTC.

This clonotype was recorded a few times. With a much larger clone just one base away, this may be a read error. This chain connects TRBV20-1 to TRBJ2-1; D remains ambiguous. The ends were cut back, 3 bases at V and 0 bases at J, with 3 bases in the middle. This CDR3 comprises 12 residues. The germline gives CDR1 DFQATT, CDR2 SNEGSKA (reference sequence). CDR3 nucleotides: TGCAGTGCTAGCGCCTCCTACAATGAGCAGTTCTTC. This translates into CSASASYNEQFF.

This clonotype has a handful of counts. This chain connects TRBV20-1 to TRBJ2-3, with TRBD1 matching 7 bases. Germline V gene data show CDR1 as DFQATT and CDR2 as SNEGSKA (reference sequence). The CDR3 contains 14 residues. J lost 1 base, V lost 3 bases, and 4 bases had no gene match. The CDR3 nucleotides are TGCAGTGCTAGGTCCGGGACAGGCACAGATACGCAGTATTTT. It yields the protein CSARSGTGTDTQYF.

This clonotype showed up just a few times. CDR3 region: CASSPRDRASYNEQFF. In DNA form, the CDR3 reads TGTGCCAGCAGCCCTCGAGATCGAGCGTCCTACAATGAGCAGTTCTTC. The chain links TRBV7-9 to TRBJ2-1; D unclear. This CDR3 has 16 amino acids. V gave up 5 bases and J gave up 1 base, with 15 bases separating them. Germline V gives CDR1 SEHNR, CDR2 FQNEAQ (reference sequence).

This clonotype was seen a few times. This sequence joins TRBV2 and TRBJ2-1, with 11 bases identical to TRBD2. The CDR3 contains 15 residues. The germline CDR1 and CDR2 sequences are SNHLY and FYNNEI. J lost 7 bases, V lost 7 bases, and 9 bases had no gene match. The CDR3 DNA is TGTGCCAGCACGGGGCTAGCGGGAGGTCCAAATGAGCAGTTCTTC. It codes for CASTGLAGGPNEQFF.

V usage is TRBV29-1 and J usage is TRBJ2-3, with 9 nucleotides matching TRBD2. V lost 6 bases to trimming and J lost 3 bases; unmatched junction nucleotides: 10. Per germline, CDR1 SQVTM and CDR2 ANQGSEA. This CDR3 has 15 residues. The CDR3 protein is CSVDPREGTTDTQYF. Here the CDR3 DNA reads TGCAGCGTGGACCCGCGGGAGGGCACGACAGATACGCAGTATTTT.

This clonotype was picked up a small number of times. This rearrangement joins TRBV30 to TRBJ1-3, with D possibly TRBD1 on 6 matching bases. The CDR3 length is 15 residues. Germline CDR1 GTSNPN, CDR2 SVGIG (reference sequence). Trimming took off 0 bases at V and 4 bases at J, with 13 bases between the two ends. Here the CDR3 DNA reads TGTGCCTGGAGTGTAACGGGGGCGCGCGGAAACACCATATATTTT. Translating it yields CAWSVTGARGNTIYF. Based on the CDR3 plus reference TRBV30 and TRBJ1-3, the full variable domain is SQTIHQWPATLVQPVGSPLSLECTVEGTSNPNLYWYRQAAGRGLQLLFYSVGIGQISSEVPQNLSASRPQDRQFILSSKKLLLSDSGFYLCAWSVTGARGNTIYFGEGSWLTVV.

This clonotype occurred a few times. V and J are TRBV27 and TRBJ1-5; D remains ambiguous. From germline, CDR1 is MNHEY and CDR2 SMNVEV (reference sequence). The CDR3 spans 14 residues. Trimming pared 5 bases from V and 4 bases from J, leaving 12 bases between. The CDR3 DNA sequence: TGTGCCAGCAGTGCGGTGTCGGTTAATCAGCCCCAGCATTTT. This codes for CASSAVSVNQPQHF.

This clonotype came up many times. The chain uses TRBV15 and TRBJ2-7; D is perhaps TRBD2 (5 bases). The V end lost 1 base, the J end lost 5 bases, and 12 bases lay between the germline ends. This CDR3 comprises 14 residues. Germline loops: CDR1 LNHNV, CDR2 YYDKDF (reference sequence). DNA for the CDR3: TGTGCCACCAGCAGAGGTACTAGAGTGAACGAGCAGTACTTC. This encodes CATSRGTRVNEQYF.

The V and J genes are TRBV27 and TRBJ2-7; 7 positions match TRBD2. CDR3 length: 19 amino acids. V shed 5 bases, J shed 1 base, and the junction held 20 bases outside the gene matches. CDR1 is MNHEY, CDR2 SMNVEV, per germline (reference sequence). The CDR3 sequence: CASSLFLERDLPSSYEQYF. The CDR3 DNA sequence: TGTGCCAGCAGTCTTTTTTTGGAGCGGGACCTCCCATCTTCCTACGAGCAGTACTTC.

Worth noting for this clonotype: Compared with germline, one end of the junction differs, possibly owing to a read error. The chain has TRBV7-8 and TRBJ2-7; 9 positions agree with TRBD1. The CDR3 sequence is 14 residues long. In germline, CDR1 is SGHVS, CDR2 FQNEAQ. CDR3 DNA sequence: TGTGCCAGCAGCTTAGGCGTCCCGGGACAGGGCGAGGACTTC. Translation: CASSLGVPGQGEDF.

The J gene is TRBJ2-7, the V gene TRBV7-9, with TRBD2 as a possible D gene (5 bases). The CDR3 is 13 residues long. CDR1 is SEHNR, CDR2 FQNEAQ, per germline (reference sequence). Trimming stripped 5 bases from V and 3 bases from J, with 11 bases between. Written as DNA, the CDR3 is TGTGCCAGCAGCCGTGACGGGGTCTACGAGCAGTACTTC. Its protein product is CASSRDGVYEQYF.